Sequencing of this T cell receptor beta chain was carried out in a study of identical twins. TCRdb reprocessed the 5' RACE reads via MiXCR and lists one record per CDR3 protein. The table lists 500,000 to 650,000 distinct CDR3 sequences, 7% to 7.5% of them singletons. All donors were healthy, and all were Caucasian. On this clonotype itself: Antigen: not known.

V was clipped by 6 bases and J by 1 base; unmatched bases: 10. Germline loops: CDR1 MNHEY, CDR2 SVGEGT. CDR3 length: 18 residues. Findings and limits, study-wide: With abundant cord blood beta clonotypes, insertions were fewer; memory repertoires showed no such pattern. Twin pairs had excess sharing that was weaker in beta out-of-frame sequences. Out-of-frame TCR alpha sharing observed in monozygotic twins exceeded model estimates.

The sample was also reused in another study, on yellow fever vaccine responses in identical twins.

The sequence was obtained from a woman aged 18 to 35 in good health. Sequenced: PBMCs. The chain employs TRBV6-2 or TRBV6-3 and TRBJ2-3; TRBD2 agrees at 13 bases. The CDR3 reads CASRTGTSGAVRTDTQYF. In DNA form, the CDR3 reads TGTGCCAGCAGGACCGGGACTAGCGGGGCGGTGCGCACAGATACGCAGTATTTT.